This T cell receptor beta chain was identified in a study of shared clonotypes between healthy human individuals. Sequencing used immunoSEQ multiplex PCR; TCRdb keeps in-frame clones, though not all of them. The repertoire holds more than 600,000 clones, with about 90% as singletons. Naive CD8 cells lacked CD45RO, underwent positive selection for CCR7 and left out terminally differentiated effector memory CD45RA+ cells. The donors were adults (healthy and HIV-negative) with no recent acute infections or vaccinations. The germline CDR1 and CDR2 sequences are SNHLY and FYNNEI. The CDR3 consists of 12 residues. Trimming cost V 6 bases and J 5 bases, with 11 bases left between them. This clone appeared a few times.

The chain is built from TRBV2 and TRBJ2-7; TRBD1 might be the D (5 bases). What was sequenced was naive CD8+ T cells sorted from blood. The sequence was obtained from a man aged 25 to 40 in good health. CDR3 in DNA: TGTGCCAGCAGGGGCAGGGTCAACGAGCAGTACTTC. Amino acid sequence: CASRGRVNEQYF.